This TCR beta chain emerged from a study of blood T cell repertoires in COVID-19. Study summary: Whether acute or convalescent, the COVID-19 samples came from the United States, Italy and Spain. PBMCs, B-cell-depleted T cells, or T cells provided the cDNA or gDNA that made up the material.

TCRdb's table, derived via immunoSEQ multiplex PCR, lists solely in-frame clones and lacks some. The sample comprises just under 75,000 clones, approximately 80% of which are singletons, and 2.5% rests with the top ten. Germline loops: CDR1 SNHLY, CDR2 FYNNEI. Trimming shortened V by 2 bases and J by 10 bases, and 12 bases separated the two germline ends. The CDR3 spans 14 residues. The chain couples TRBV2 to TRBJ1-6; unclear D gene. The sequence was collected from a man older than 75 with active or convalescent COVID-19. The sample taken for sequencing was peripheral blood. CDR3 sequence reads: CASSERRLPSPLHF. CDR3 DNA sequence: TGTGCCAGCAGTGAAAGGCGGCTTCCCTCACCCCTCCACTTT.